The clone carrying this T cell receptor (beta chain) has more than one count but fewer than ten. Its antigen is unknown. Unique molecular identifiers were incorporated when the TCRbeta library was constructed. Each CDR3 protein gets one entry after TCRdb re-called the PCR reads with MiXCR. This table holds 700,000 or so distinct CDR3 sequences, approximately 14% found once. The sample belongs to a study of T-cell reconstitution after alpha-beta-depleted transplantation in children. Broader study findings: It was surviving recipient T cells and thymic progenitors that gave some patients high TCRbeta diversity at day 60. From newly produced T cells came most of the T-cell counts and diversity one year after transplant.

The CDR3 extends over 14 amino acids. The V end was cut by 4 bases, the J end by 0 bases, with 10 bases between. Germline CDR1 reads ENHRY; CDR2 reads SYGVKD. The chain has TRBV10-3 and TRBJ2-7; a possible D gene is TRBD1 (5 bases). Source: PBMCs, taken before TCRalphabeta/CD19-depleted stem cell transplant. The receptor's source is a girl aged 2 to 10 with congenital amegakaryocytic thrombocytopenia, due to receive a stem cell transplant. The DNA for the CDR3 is TGTGCCATCAGTGTGGGAAGGGGCTCCTACGAGCAGTACTTC. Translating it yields CAISVGRGSYEQYF.